This TCR beta chain was captured by sequencing in a study of T cell repertoires in cytomegalovirus infection. From the reads, TCRdb called clonotypes with MiXCR, one entry per CDR3 protein. The profile shows tens of thousands of distinct CDR3 sequences, 20% of them singletons. Comment on this clonotype: Its antigen is still unknown.

With 7 bases removed from V and 4 bases from J, the gap between germline ends came to 25 bases. This CDR3 is built from 17 residues. Germline assignment: CDR1 MNHEY and CDR2 SMNVEV (reference sequence). The receptor was derived from a human donor in good health (CMV status not recorded). Some clones in this sample may be carry-over from other donors' samples. The rearrangement links TRBV27 to TRBJ1-1; D possibly corresponds to TRBD1 (5 bases). Sample: CD8+ T cells from cultured PBMCs, taken from culture after CMV antigen stimulation. The CDR3: CASIQPPFQGWGTEAFF. CDR3 nucleotide sequence: TGTGCCAGCATTCAACCCCCTTTCCAGGGTTGGGGCACTGAAGCTTTCTTT.